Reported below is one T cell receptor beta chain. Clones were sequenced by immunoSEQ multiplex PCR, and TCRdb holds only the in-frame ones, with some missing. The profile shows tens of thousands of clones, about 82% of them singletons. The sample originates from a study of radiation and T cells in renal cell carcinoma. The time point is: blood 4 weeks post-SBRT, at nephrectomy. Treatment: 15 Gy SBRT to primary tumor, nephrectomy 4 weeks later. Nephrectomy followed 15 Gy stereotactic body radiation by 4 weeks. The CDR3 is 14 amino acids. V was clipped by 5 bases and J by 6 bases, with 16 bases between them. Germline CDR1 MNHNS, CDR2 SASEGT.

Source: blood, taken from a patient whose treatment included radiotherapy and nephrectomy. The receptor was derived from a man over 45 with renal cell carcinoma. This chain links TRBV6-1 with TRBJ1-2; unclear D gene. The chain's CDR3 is CASSTRSPLDGYTF. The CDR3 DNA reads TGTGCCAGCAGTACCCGGAGCCCGTTGGATGGCTACACCTTC.